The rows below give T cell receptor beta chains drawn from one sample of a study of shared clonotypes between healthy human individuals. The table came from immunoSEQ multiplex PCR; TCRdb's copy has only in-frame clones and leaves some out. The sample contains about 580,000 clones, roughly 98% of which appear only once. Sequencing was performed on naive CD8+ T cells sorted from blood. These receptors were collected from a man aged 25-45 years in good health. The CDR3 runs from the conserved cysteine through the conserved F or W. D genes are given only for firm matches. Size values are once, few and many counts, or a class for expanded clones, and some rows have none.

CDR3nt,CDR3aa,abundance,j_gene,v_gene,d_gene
TGTGCCAGCAGCCGGTCCGGGCCCCCGGATGAGCAGTTCTTC,CASSRSGPPDEQFF,.,TRBJ2-1,TRBV14,.
TGTGCCAGCAGCCAAGTTTGGGACCAAGAGACCCAGTACTTC,CASSQVWDQETQYF,.,TRBJ2-5,TRBV14,.
TGTGCCAGCAGCGTAGGGGGTGAGCAGTTCTTC,CASSVGGEQFF,once,TRBJ2-1,TRBV9,.
TGTGCCAGCAGCCTCGAGGTAGGCCCCTACGAGCAGTACTTC,CASSLEVGPYEQYF,once,TRBJ2-7,TRBV9,.
TGTGCCAGTCTGGAGCACCCGAACACTGAAGCTTTCTTT,CASLEHPNTEAFF,.,TRBJ1-1,TRBV11-3,.
TGTGCCAGCAGTTTAATTACAGATACGCAGTATTTT,CASSLITDTQYF,once,TRBJ2-3,TRBV27,.
TGCAGCGTTGAAGATCGGGGGTCCGGCACAGATACGCAGTATTTT,CSVEDRGSGTDTQYF,.,TRBJ2-3,TRBV29-1,.
TGTGCCATCAGTGGGGAAGACAGCTCCTACGAGCAGTACTTC,CAISGEDSSYEQYF,.,TRBJ2-7,TRBV10-3,.
TGTGCCAGTTCCGATCTGGGGGTTGGACTAGCGGGAGGGCCTTCCTACGAGCAGTACTTC,CASSDLGVGLAGGPSYEQYF,.,TRBJ2-7,TRBV5-4,TRBD2
TGTGCCAGCAGCTTGACAGGGTACGGGGCCAACGTCCTGACTTTC,CASSLTGYGANVLTF,.,TRBJ2-6,TRBV5-6,.
TGTGCCAGCAGCGTAACAGGGCTGGGGAACACTGAAGCTTTCTTT,CASSVTGLGNTEAFF,.,TRBJ1-1,TRBV9,.
TGTGCCAGCAGCCGCCGGGACAGCCCCTACAATGAGCAGTTCTTC,CASSRRDSPYNEQFF,.,TRBJ2-1,TRBV11-2,TRBD1
TGTGCCAGCAGCCCCGGAGGCAGAACAGATACGCAGTATTTT,CASSPGGRTDTQYF,.,TRBJ2-3,TRBV7-6,.
TGTGCCAGCAGCGTTGGAACGGGGCCTAACAATGAGCAGTTCTTC,CASSVGTGPNNEQFF,.,TRBJ2-1,TRBV7-8,.
TGTGCCAGCAGCTTAGTCACAGGCCCCCGTAACTATGGCTACACCTTC,CASSLVTGPRNYGYTF,.,TRBJ1-2,TRBV11-2,.
TGTGCCAGCAGCTTAACGATCAGCTACGAGCAGTACTTC,CASSLTISYEQYF,.,TRBJ2-7,TRBV7-3,.
TGCGCCAGCAGCCAAGATCTGCAGACCGGGGAGCTGTTTTTT,CASSQDLQTGELFF,once,TRBJ2-2,TRBV4-1,.
TGTGCCAGCCCCCTGGCTGGCTACACCTTC,CASPLAGYTF,.,TRBJ1-2,TRBV2,.
TGTGCCAGCAGTCCACAGGCTAGCGGGAGAACGGGCGAGCAGTACTTC,CASSPQASGRTGEQYF,.,TRBJ2-7,TRBV27,TRBD2
TGTGCCAGCAGAAGAACTAGCGGGATGGCAGATACGCAGTATTTT,CASRRTSGMADTQYF,.,TRBJ2-3,TRBV5-4,TRBD2
TGTGCCAGCAGCTTAGCCGTATGGGACGGTCTTTATGGCTACACCTTC,CASSLAVWDGLYGYTF,.,TRBJ1-2,TRBV11-2,.
TGTGCCAGCAGTTACTCGATCTACGAGCAGTACTTC,CASSYSIYEQYF,.,TRBJ2-7,TRBV6-6,.
TGCGCCAGCAGCTTGGGGACTCGATCCCCCGAGCAGTACTTC,CASSLGTRSPEQYF,.,TRBJ2-7,TRBV5-1,.
TGTGCCAGCAGCTTAGAGCTTGGGATCGGAGTGAACAATGAGCAGTTCTTC,CASSLELGIGVNNEQFF,.,TRBJ2-1,TRBV7-9,.
TGTGCCAGCTCACCACCGGATCAGGGCATGAGGGAGCAGTACTTC,CASSPPDQGMREQYF,once,TRBJ2-7,TRBV18,.
TGCGCCAGCAGCCAAGGGGGGGGAACTGAGCAGTTCTTC,CASSQGGGTEQFF,.,TRBJ2-1,TRBV4-3,TRBD2
TGTGCCAGCAGTACCCCCGGGACTCTCTACGAGCAGTACTTC,CASSTPGTLYEQYF,once,TRBJ2-7,TRBV28,.
TGTGCCAGCAGCTACCGGACTACTAGCGTTGGGGGGGCGAAAGAGACCCAGTACTTC,CASSYRTTSVGGAKETQYF,.,TRBJ2-5,TRBV7-8,.
TGTGCCAGCAGCTTAGTAGCAGTGGTCGTTTTGGGCACTGAAGCTTTCTTT,CASSLVAVVVLGTEAFF,.,TRBJ1-1,TRBV7-8,.
TGTGCCAGCAGCTTACTAGCTCCAGATACGCAGTATTTT,CASSLLAPDTQYF,.,TRBJ2-3,TRBV7-9,.